The present T cell receptor (beta chain) was sequenced within a study of T cells after posttransplantation cyclophosphamide. Overall study results and limits: Later blood repertoires were often dominated by clones from the donor CD8+ memory compartment.

Measured with immunoSEQ multiplex PCR; TCRdb has only the in-frame clones, and not every one. Singletons are absent from the sample, which has over 35,000 clones. Germline V gene data show CDR1 as KGHSH and CDR2 as LQKENI. V gave up 3 bases and J gave up 0 bases; unmatched junction bases: 4. CDR3 length: 15 residues. There are many counts of this clone. Its antigen is unknown. The chain couples TRBV18 to TRBJ1-1; TRBD1 agrees at 7 bases. The receptor comes from a man aged 35 to 55 in good health, CMV-negative, and a related stem cell transplant donor. Sequenced input: PBMCs. CDR3 amino acids: CASSPGDRLNTEAFF. The CDR3 nucleotides read TGTGCCAGCTCACCCGGGGACAGATTGAACACTGAAGCTTTCTTT.